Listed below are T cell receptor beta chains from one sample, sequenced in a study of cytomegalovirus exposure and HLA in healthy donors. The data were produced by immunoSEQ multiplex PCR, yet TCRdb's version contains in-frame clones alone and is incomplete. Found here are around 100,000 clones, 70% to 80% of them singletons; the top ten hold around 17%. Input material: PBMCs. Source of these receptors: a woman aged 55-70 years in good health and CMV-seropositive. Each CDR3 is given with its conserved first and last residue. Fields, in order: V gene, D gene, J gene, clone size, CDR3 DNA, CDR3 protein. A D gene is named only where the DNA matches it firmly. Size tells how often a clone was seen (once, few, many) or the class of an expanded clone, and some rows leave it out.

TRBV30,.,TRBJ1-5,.,TGTGCCTGGAGTGTAGGGACACTCAATCAGCCCCAGCATTTT,CAWSVGTLNQPQHF
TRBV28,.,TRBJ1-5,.,TGTGCCAGCAGCCTGACGGGTTATAGCAATCAGCCCCAGCATTTT,CASSLTGYSNQPQHF
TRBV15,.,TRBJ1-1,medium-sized,TGTGCCACCAGCAGAGATGCGGCTGAAGCTTTCTTT,CATSRDAAEAFF
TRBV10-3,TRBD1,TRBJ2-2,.,TGTGCCATCACGGGACAGACGAACACCGGGGAGCTGTTTTTT,CAITGQTNTGELFF
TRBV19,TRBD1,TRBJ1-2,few,TGTGCCACTAACAGGGGGCGCGACTATGGCTACACCTTC,CATNRGRDYGYTF
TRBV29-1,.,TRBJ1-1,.,TGCAGCGTTGTATCCCAGGGGAACACTGAAGCTTTCTTT,CSVVSQGNTEAFF
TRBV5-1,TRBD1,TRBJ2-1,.,TGCGCCAGCGGACAGGGGGCGTTAGGGAATGAGCAGTTCTTC,CASGQGALGNEQFF
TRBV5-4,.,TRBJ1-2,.,TGTGCCAGCAGTCGGAGCGGACGGGGATTAACGGATGGCTACACCTTC,CASSRSGRGLTDGYTF
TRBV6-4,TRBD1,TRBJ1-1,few,TGTGCCAGCAGACCTCAACCTACAGGGGGCACTGAAGCTTTCTTT,CASRPQPTGGTEAFF
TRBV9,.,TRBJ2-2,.,TGTGCCAGCAGCGATAACCGGGACAAGAACACCGGGGAGCTGTTTTTT,CASSDNRDKNTGELFF
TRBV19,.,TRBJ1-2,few,TGTGCCAGTAGTCCTCGGGTGGACTATGGCTACACCTTC,CASSPRVDYGYTF
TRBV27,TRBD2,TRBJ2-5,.,TGTGCCAGCAAGCCCGAACGGGGACTAGCGGGAGGGGAGACCCAGTACTTC,CASKPERGLAGGETQYF
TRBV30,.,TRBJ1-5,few,TGTGCCTGGGGGTCGGGGGGCAATCAGCCCCAGCATTTT,CAWGSGGNQPQHF
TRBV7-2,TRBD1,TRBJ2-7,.,TGTGCCAGCAGCTCGGGACAGCCCCCCGGCGAGCAGTACTTC,CASSSGQPPGEQYF
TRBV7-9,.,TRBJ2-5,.,TGTGCCAGCAGCTTAGGAGGGACCCAGTACTTC,CASSLGGTQYF
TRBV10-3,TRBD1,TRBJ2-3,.,TGTGCCATCAGTCGGACAGGGGGAACAGATACGCAGTATTTT,CAISRTGGTDTQYF
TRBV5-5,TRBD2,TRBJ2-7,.,TGTGCCAGCAGCCAAGCCGGGACTAGCGGGAGGACGGGAGAGCAGTACTTC,CASSQAGTSGRTGEQYF
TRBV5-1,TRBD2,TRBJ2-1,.,TGCGCCAGCCAACTAGCGTCATCCTACAATGAGCAGTTCTTC,CASQLASSYNEQFF
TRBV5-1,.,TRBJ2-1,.,TGCGCCAGCAGCTTGGATGGTGGGCTGCCCTACAATGAGCAGTTCTTC,CASSLDGGLPYNEQFF
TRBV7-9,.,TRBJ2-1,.,TGTGCCAGCAGCTTTCCGCAGGGGCTTTCCAATGAGCAGTTCTTC,CASSFPQGLSNEQFF
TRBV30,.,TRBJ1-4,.,TGTGCCTGGAGTGGGGCTACTAATGAAAAACTGTTTTTT,CAWSGATNEKLFF
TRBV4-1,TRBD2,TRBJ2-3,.,TGCGCCAGCAAAGTAGCGGGAGGCACAGATACGCAGTATTTT,CASKVAGGTDTQYF
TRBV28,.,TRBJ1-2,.,TGTGCCAGCAGTCCAATACTTACAGGGTATCATTCTGGCTACACCTTC,CASSPILTGYHSGYTF
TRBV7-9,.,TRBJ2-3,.,TGTGCCAGCAGATCCGGACGTGGGGGGGATACGCAGTATTTT,CASRSGRGGDTQYF
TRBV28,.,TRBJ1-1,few,TGTGCCAGCGCTCTTGGGCGGGGTGAAGCTTTCTTT,CASALGRGEAFF
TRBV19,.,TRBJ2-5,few,TGTGCCAGTAGCTCCACAGGGCGGGTTATCCAAGAGACCCAGTACTTC,CASSSTGRVIQETQYF
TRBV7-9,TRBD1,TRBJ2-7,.,TGTGCCAGCACCCCCGGACAGGTAACCTACGAGCAGTACTTC,CASTPGQVTYEQYF
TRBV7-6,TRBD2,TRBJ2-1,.,TGTGCCAGCAGTCGGACTAGCGGGAGCTCCTACAATGAGCAGTTCTTC,CASSRTSGSSYNEQFF
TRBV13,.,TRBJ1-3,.,TGTGCCAGCAGCTTAGGCAGGCTACCGAACCCTGGAAACACCATATATTTT,CASSLGRLPNPGNTIYF
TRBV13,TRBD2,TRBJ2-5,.,TGTGCCAGCAGCCCGAGGACTAGCCAAGAGACCCAGTACTTC,CASSPRTSQETQYF
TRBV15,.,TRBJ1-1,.,TGTGCCACCAGCCGCCGACAGGCCACTGAAGCTTTCTTT,CATSRRQATEAFF
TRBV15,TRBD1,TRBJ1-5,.,TGTGCCACCAGCAGGCCTACGGGACAGCGAAATCAGCCCCAGCATTTT,CATSRPTGQRNQPQHF
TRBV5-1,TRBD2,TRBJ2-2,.,TGCGCCAGCAGCCAATTAGCGGGAGGGAACACCGGGGAGCTGTTTTTT,CASSQLAGGNTGELFF